A selection of T cell receptor beta chains follows, all from one sample in a study of cytomegalovirus exposure and HLA in healthy donors. Sequenced by immunoSEQ multiplex PCR; TCRdb stores in-frame clones only, minus some. The sample holds under 150,000 clones; roughly 80% are singletons and the top ten take approximately 5%. Source material: PBMCs. The receptors here all came from a young woman in good health and CMV-seropositive. Each CDR3 is given without its conserved first and last residue.

j_gene,v_gene,CDR3aa
TRBJ2-1,TRBV6-6,ASSSGSTYNEQF
TRBJ2-7,TRBV6-1,ASSTWTGEDHEQY
TRBJ2-1,TRBV28,ASSSSEGSYNEQF
TRBJ1-2,TRBV27,ASRERQGGYYGYT
TRBJ2-3,TRBV4-1,ASSQDSQGPDTQY
TRBJ2-5,TRBV7-7,ASSLSAGEGRETQY
TRBJ1-1,TRBV6-1,ASSNRGMNTEAF
TRBJ2-1,TRBV19,ASSKTRGRREIWKF
TRBJ1-2,TRBV7-3,ASGFRGENGYT
TRBJ2-4,TRBV5-1,ASSDEGAGIQY
TRBJ2-2,TRBV6-5,ASTEEDRGLLF
TRBJ1-2,TRBV10-1,ASRQMTGTNGYT
TRBJ2-5,TRBV19,ATTNYQETQY
TRBJ1-2,TRBV30,AWSGGGALGYT
TRBJ2-1,TRBV4-1,ASSQEKGATNEQF
TRBJ1-3,TRBV6-6,ASLLQAQGNTIY
TRBJ2-3,TRBV7-9,ASSLGAQVGTDTQY
TRBJ1-4,TRBV6-5,ASSTGSANEKLF
TRBJ1-1,TRBV10-3,AISERGGDTEAF
TRBJ2-5,TRBV18,ASSPPSRVVQY
TRBJ1-3,TRBV5-1,ASSLGRGSGNTIY
TRBJ2-7,TRBV11-2,ASSSSGLALYEQY
TRBJ1-5,TRBV18,ASSPLQGSYQPQH
TRBJ1-2,TRBV10-1,ASRGQGARNYGYT
TRBJ2-1,TRBV5-1,ASSSDNLGGYNEQF
TRBJ2-3,TRBV4-1,ASSQAFGSGSVWGTQY
TRBJ2-5,TRBV29-1,SVEEGGFWGETQY
TRBJ2-4,TRBV11-3,ASSSLDRQENIQY
TRBJ1-2,TRBV28,ASRDTRNDYGYT
TRBJ2-4,TRBV18,ASSPMSRQVENIQY
TRBJ2-3,TRBV4-2,ASSPTQGDTQY
TRBJ2-1,TRBV19,ASSAPEGQSYNEQF
TRBJ2-7,TRBV5-4,ASSPTGTGSYEQY
TRBJ2-3,TRBV5-8,ASSTRLASSTDTQY
TRBJ2-1,TRBV5-4,ASSQMGPTGKGEF
TRBJ1-5,TRBV19,ASMEGNQPQH
TRBJ2-2,TRBV5-1,ASSRLAGFGGELF